Listed here are 11 T cell receptor beta chains from one sample, sequenced in a study of spatial heterogeneity in lung cancer. Documented time point: blood at routine non-recurrence follow-up after resection. TCRdb reprocessed the 5' RACE reads with MiXCR, giving one entry per CDR3 protein. The sample holds 55,000 to 75,000 distinct CDR3 sequences, approximately 8.9% seen once. The sample in question was PBMCs, obtained at follow-up. These receptors were obtained from a female donor with early-stage non-small cell lung cancer.

This clonotype was observed at least ten times. V and J are TRBV24-1 and TRBJ2-1; a weak D match, TRBD2 (6 bases). Trimming removed 6 bases at V and 9 bases at J, with 11 bases between. Germline CDR1 and CDR2: KGHDR and SFDVKD. The CDR3 runs 12 residues. CDR3 nucleotide sequence: TGTGCCACCAGTTACCTCGGGGGTGAGCAGTTCTTC. Translated, it gives CATSYLGGEQFF.

This clonotype was counted many times. V usage is TRBV18 and J usage is TRBJ2-1, with D unclear. Germline CDR1 KGHSH, CDR2 LQKENI. The V and J ends lost 4 bases and 7 bases respectively, with 11 bases between them. This CDR3 spans 13 amino acids. The CDR3 is CASSLDELNEQFF. CDR3 DNA sequence: TGTGCCAGCTCACTCGACGAATTGAATGAGCAGTTCTTC.

At least ten counts were recorded for this clonotype. The CDR3 region is CASSLEGNTEAFF. The CDR3 DNA reads TGTGCCAGCAGCTTAGAGGGGAACACTGAAGCTTTCTTT. The chain is built from TRBV7-9 and TRBJ1-1; D unresolved. Germline assignment: CDR1 SEHNR and CDR2 FQNEAQ (reference sequence). The CDR3 runs to 13 residues. Trimming took 1 base from V and 1 from J, leaving 4 bases between them.

This clonotype was found many times. J is TRBJ1-5 and V is TRBV18, with TRBD1 matching over 8 bases. The CDR3 loop spans 15 amino acids. Per the germline V gene, CDR1 is KGHSH and CDR2 is LQKENI. V dropped 3 bases and J dropped 7; count of bases not matched to a gene: 8. Here the CDR3 DNA reads TGTGCCAGCTCACCGTCACAGGGGGTAGGCCAGCCCCAGCATTTT. It codes for CASSPSQGVGQPQHF.

This clonotype turned up a few times. The J gene is TRBJ1-4, the V gene TRBV3-1, with unresolved D. V lost 4 bases, J lost 5 bases, and 17 bases lay in between. The CDR3 is 16 residues long. Per the germline V gene, CDR1 is LGHDT and CDR2 is YNNKEL (reference sequence). In DNA, the CDR3 is TGTGCCAGCAGCCTGCGGGTTGGGAACGGGAATGAAAAACTGTTTTTT. Protein sequence: CASSLRVGNGNEKLFF.

This clonotype turned up a few times. The chain carries TRBV7-9 and TRBJ1-5, with 10 bases lining up with TRBD1. The CDR3 covers 16 residues. The ends lost 5 bases at V and 3 bases at J; junction bases unmatched: 7. Germline V lookup: CDR1 SEHNR, CDR2 FQNEAQ (reference sequence). CDR3 DNA: TGTGCCAGCAGCACGGGACAGGGGAGCCCCAATCAGCCCCAGCATTTT. Protein: CASSTGQGSPNQPQHF.

In its sample, this clonotype was seen many times. This chain links TRBV6-2 or TRBV6-3 with TRBJ1-1; D is perhaps TRBD1 (5 bases). The CDR3 covers 15 residues. Trimming took off 3 bases at V and 0 bases at J, with 11 bases between the two ends. Germline V gene sequence: CDR1 MNHEY, CDR2 SVGEGT. The CDR3 nucleotides are TGTGCCAGCAGTTATGAGGGGTTCTTGAACACTGAAGCTTTCTTT. Translating it yields CASSYEGFLNTEAFF.

This clonotype was recorded many times. The chain recombines TRBV7-3 with TRBJ2-2; no clear D gene. The CDR3 length is 13 residues. CDR1 is SGHTA and CDR2 is FQGTGA in the germline V gene. V lost 2 bases, J lost 6 bases, and 7 bases lay in between. CDR3 residues: CASSLSSPGELFF. In DNA, the CDR3 is TGTGCCAGCAGCTTATCGTCCCCCGGGGAGCTGTTTTTT. Looking up the rest from reference TRBV7-3 and TRBJ2-2 gives the full variable domain: GAGVSQTPSNKVTEKGKYVELRCDPISGHTALYWYRQSLGQGPEFLIYFQGTGAADDSGLPNDRFFAVRPEGSVSTLKIQRTERGDSAVYLCASSLSSPGELFFGEGSRLTVL.

This clonotype was detected ten times or more. The V gene is TRBV12-3 or TRBV12-4, the J gene TRBJ2-7, with 9 nucleotides matching TRBD1. Losses at the gene ends were 5 bases for V and 2 bases for J; bases not matched to a gene: 7. The CDR3 is 15 amino acids. The CDR3 DNA is TGTGCCAGCAGTCGGCCGGGACAGGGCACCTACGAGCAGTACTTC. This codes for CASSRPGQGTYEQYF.

This chain uses TRBV20-1 with TRBJ2-1; D might be TRBD2 (6 bases). Between the trimmed V and J ends, which lost 1 base and 6 bases, there was a span of 13 bases. This CDR3 is 14 amino acids long. Per germline, CDR1 DFQATT and CDR2 SNEGSKA (reference sequence). The CDR3 nucleotides are TGCAGTGCTAGAGTGGCGGGATCTCCCAATGAGCAGTTCTTC. Translation: CSARVAGSPNEQFF.

The chain recombines TRBV11-2 with TRBJ2-3, with unresolved D. This CDR3 is built from 12 residues. Trimming took off 5 bases at V and 5 bases at J, with 8 bases between the two ends. The V gene's germline CDR1 is SGHAT and CDR2 FQNNGV. The CDR3 DNA follows: TGTGCCAGCAGCCCCTTCTTAGATACGCAGTATTTT. Residues: CASSPFLDTQYF.